These 14 T cell receptor beta chains came from one sample sequenced in a study of neurological immune-mediated disorders. TCRdb itself ran the 5' RACE reads through MiXCR, one entry per CDR3 protein. The sample records more than 25,000 distinct CDR3 sequences, about 16% being singletons. Time point defined: technical triplicate 3. What was sequenced was CD4+ T cells from blood. These receptor sequences come from a female donor with HTLV-1-associated myelopathy (HAM/TSP).

The chain recombines TRBV20-1 with TRBJ2-3; possibly TRBD1 or TRBD2 for D (6 bases each). The CDR3 covers 14 residues. V was clipped by 6 bases and J by 0 bases, with 13 bases between them. From germline, CDR1 is DFQATT and CDR2 SNEGSKA (reference sequence). The CDR3 sequence: CSALGGTSTDTQYF. CDR3 DNA sequence: TGCAGTGCCCTAGGGGGGACTAGCACAGATACGCAGTATTTT.

The sample holds many counts of this clonotype. The chain links TRBV5-5 to TRBJ1-2, with TRBD1 identical over 8 bases. CDR3 size: 14 residues. The V gene's germline CDR1 is SGHKS and CDR2 YYEKEE (reference sequence). J lost 3 bases, V lost 6 bases, and 7 bases had no gene match. The CDR3 bases are TGTGCCAGCATCCCATTGACAGGGGACTATGGCTACACCTTC. This sequence encodes CASIPLTGDYGYTF.

This clonotype came up many times. The chain links TRBV7-2 to TRBJ2-5; 8 bases align to TRBD2. The V and J ends lost 2 bases and 6 bases, in that order; junction bases with no gene match: 14. The germline V gene has CDR1 SGHTA and CDR2 FQGNSA. This CDR3 is built from 17 residues. CDR3 DNA: TGTGCCAGCAGCTTACTCGGGGGGGCCGCCCAGGGCCAGACCCAGTACTTC. This translates into CASSLLGGAAQGQTQYF.

In this sample, this clonotype turned up many times. The V call is TRBV7-2, the J call TRBJ2-2; 9 bases match TRBD2. V shed 5 bases and J 7 bases; nucleotides not matched to a gene: 14. The CDR3 sequence is 17 residues long. In germline, CDR1 is SGHTA, CDR2 FQGNSA. CDR3 protein: CASSTLGRGGRGGELFF. The CDR3 DNA sequence: TGTGCCAGCAGCACCCTGGGGCGGGGGGGCCGTGGCGGGGAGCTGTTTTTT. The whole variable domain, filled in from reference TRBV7-2 and TRBJ2-2, reads GAGVSQSPSNKVTEKGKDVELRCDPISGHTALYWYRQSLGQGLEFLIYFQGNSAPDKSGLPSDRFSAERTGGSVSTLTIQRTQQEDSAVYLCASSTLGRGGRGGELFFGEGSRLTVL.

On this clonotype: No DNA is shown, since the ends of the CDR3 on it are uncertain; the CDR3 is the one TCRdb lists. The J gene is TRBJ2-3, the V gene TRBV5-5; the D call of TRBD2 is as the table states it, not checked on the DNA. The germline V gene encodes CDR1 SGHKS and CDR2 YYEKEE (reference sequence). The CDR3 has 21 residues if both end residues are counted. The CDR3 here is CASSFYICSASLTRSTDTQYF.

This clonotype has ten or more counts. The chain is built from TRBV29-1 and TRBJ2-3; D may be TRBD1 (5 bases). The length of the CDR3 is 14 residues. Trimming cost V 7 bases and J 6 bases, with 20 bases left between them. Germline CDR1 reads SQVTM; CDR2 reads ANQGSEA. CDR3 in amino acids: CSARRARDMDTQYF. The CDR3 bases are TGCAGCGCCAGACGGGCCAGGGATATGGATACGCAGTATTTT.

This clonotype was found once. A junction end diverges from the germline sequence, so it may reflect a read error. The chain joins TRBV7-9 to TRBJ1-3, with D possibly TRBD1 on 5 matching bases. The CDR3 sequence is 12 residues long. Germline V CDR1 and CDR2: SEHNR, FQNEAQ (reference sequence). Written as DNA, the CDR3 is TGTGCCAGCAGCCTCCCCAGGGCCACCGTATATTTT. Protein: CASSLPRATVYF.

This clonotype has at least ten counts. CDR3 protein: CASSSDPGGTGELFF. DNA of the CDR3: TGTGCCAGCAGCTCGGACCCTGGGGGCACCGGGGAGCTGTTTTTT. The chain joins TRBV5-6 to TRBJ2-2; perhaps D is TRBD1 or TRBD2 (5 bases each). Trimming took 3 bases from V and 4 from J, leaving 13 bases between them. The length of the CDR3 is 15 residues. The germline gives CDR1 SGHDT, CDR2 YYEEEE.

This clonotype was picked up many times. The chain couples TRBV7-3 to TRBJ1-4; D might be TRBD1 (5 bases). Trimming pared 2 bases from V and 5 bases from J, leaving 6 bases between. The CDR3 consists of 13 residues. CDR1 is SGHTA, CDR2 FQGTGA, per germline. CDR3 DNA: TGTGCCAGCAGCTTAGGGGGAAATGAAAAACTGTTTTTT. Protein sequence: CASSLGGNEKLFF.

The rearrangement uses TRBV18 and TRBJ2-7; D ambiguous. The CDR3 has 14 amino acids. V was clipped by 3 bases and J by 10 bases, with 19 bases between them. The germline CDR1 and CDR2 sequences are KGHSH and LQKENI. CDR3 residues: CASSPPVPVEYQYF. Here the CDR3 DNA reads TGTGCCAGCTCACCCCCGGTTCCCGTGGAATATCAGTACTTC.

This clonotype was counted many times. This rearrangement joins TRBV12-3 or TRBV12-4 to TRBJ2-2; 8 nucleotides match TRBD1. The junction had 10 bases not matched to a gene; V was cut back by 8 bases and J by 5 bases. CDR3 length: 15 amino acids. CDR3 nucleotides: TGTGCCAGCCAACGTGTCCAGGGGGCTACCGGGGAGCTGTTTTTT. Translating gives CASQRVQGATGELFF.

The J gene is TRBJ2-1, the V gene TRBV20-1, with no clear D. Germline V gene data show CDR1 as DFQATT and CDR2 as SNEGSKA (reference sequence). V lost 6 bases and J 5 bases, leaving 17 bases between the germline ends. This CDR3 has 14 amino acids. CDR3 in amino acids: CSAVGNHTNNEQFF. The DNA for the CDR3 is TGCAGTGCCGTGGGGAATCATACCAACAATGAGCAGTTCTTC.

This clonotype was counted ten times or more. This chain joins TRBV21-1 and TRBJ2-1. TRBV21-1 is given as a pseudogene. This CDR3 region has 11 residues. The DNA of the CDR3 is TGTGCCAGCTTGTGGTACAATGAGCAGTTCTTC. Translation gives CASLWYNEQFF.

This clonotype showed up many times. The chain couples TRBV5-1 to TRBJ2-1; 14 bases align to TRBD2. This CDR3 has 16 residues. V lost 5 bases to trimming and J lost 7 bases; unmatched junction nucleotides: 8. The germline V gene encodes CDR1 SGHRS and CDR2 YFSETQ. The CDR3 DNA reads TGCGCCAGCAGTCTGGAGACTAGCGGGAGGGCGAATGAGCAGTTCTTC. Translation gives CASSLETSGRANEQFF.